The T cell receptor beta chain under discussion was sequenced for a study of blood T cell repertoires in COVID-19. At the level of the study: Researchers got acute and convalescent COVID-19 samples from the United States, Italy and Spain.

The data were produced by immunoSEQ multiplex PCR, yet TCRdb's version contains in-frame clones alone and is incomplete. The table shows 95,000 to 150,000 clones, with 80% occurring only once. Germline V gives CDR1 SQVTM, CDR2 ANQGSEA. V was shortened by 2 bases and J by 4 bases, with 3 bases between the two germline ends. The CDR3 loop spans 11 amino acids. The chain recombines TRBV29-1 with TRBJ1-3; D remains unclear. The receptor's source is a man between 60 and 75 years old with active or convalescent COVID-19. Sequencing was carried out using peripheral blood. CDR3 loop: CSVEQGNTIYF. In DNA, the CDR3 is TGCAGCGTTGAACAGGGAAACACCATATATTTT.